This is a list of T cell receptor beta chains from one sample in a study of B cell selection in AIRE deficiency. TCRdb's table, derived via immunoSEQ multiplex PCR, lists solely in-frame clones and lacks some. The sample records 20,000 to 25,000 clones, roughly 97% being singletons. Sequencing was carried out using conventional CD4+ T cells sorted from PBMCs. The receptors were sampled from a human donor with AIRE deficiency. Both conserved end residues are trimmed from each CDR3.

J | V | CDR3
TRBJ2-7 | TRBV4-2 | ASSQASGGLYEQY
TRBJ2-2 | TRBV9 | ASSYTGAMLAGELF
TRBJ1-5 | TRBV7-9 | ASSFKGIDQPQH
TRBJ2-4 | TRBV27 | ASSSWGDAKNIQY
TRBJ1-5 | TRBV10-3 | AARARDQPQH
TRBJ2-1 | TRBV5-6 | ASTFLVKPYNEQF
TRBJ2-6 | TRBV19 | ASRRTYSGANVLT
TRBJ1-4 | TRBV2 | ASSLRGFATNEKLF
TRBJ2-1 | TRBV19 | ASSTQRENNEQF
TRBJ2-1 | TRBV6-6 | ASSRSRVNEQF